The 16 T cell receptor beta chains reported below all come from one sample, sequenced in a study of T cell repertoires in MIS-A myocarditis (dated by TCRdb to 2022 to 2024). Library generation was performed with the immunoSEQ multiplex PCR assay. The source is immuneACCESS, and TCRdb retained only in-frame sequences with V and J called. Part of the clones is not carried over; for the studies checked, unresolved V genes explain less than half of this, and the remainder is unexplained. Within this sample are about 15,000 clones, with about 67% of them counted one time only. The top ten hold about three fifths of the sample. Sequencing input: left ventricle heart tissue obtained at autopsy. What the cell subset or site label conveys for this sample: cardiac tissue sample (left or right ventricle, interventricular septum, or pericardium). The source of these receptors is a man between 18 and 29 years old with fulminant myocarditis from multisystem inflammatory syndrome in adults (MIS-A) after COVID-19.

The genes are TRBV6-2 or TRBV6-3 and TRBJ1-2; no reliable D call. This CDR3 has 13 residues. Looked up from germline, CDR1 is MNHEY and CDR2 is SVGEGT. With 5 bases removed from V and 2 bases from J, the gap between germline ends came to 9 bases. For the CDR3, the DNA is TGTGCCAGCAGTAGGGCCGGCAACTATGGCTACACCTTC. It is translated as CASSRAGNYGYTF.

This sequence joins TRBV7-2 and TRBJ1-1; 7 bases are a match to TRBD1. The V gene's germline CDR1 is SGHTA and CDR2 FQGNSA. This CDR3 is built from 13 residues. Trimming cost V 4 bases and J 6 bases; bases outside gene matches: 5. The CDR3 DNA reads TGTGCCAGCAGCTCGGACAGGAGGGCTGAAGCTTTCTTT. It translates to CASSSDRRAEAFF.

The V and J genes are TRBV7-9 and TRBJ2-7; 7 nucleotides match TRBD1. V was clipped by 4 bases and J by 5 bases; unmatched bases: 2. Germline CDR1 is SEHNR and CDR2 is FQNEAQ (reference sequence). This CDR3 is 12 amino acids long. The CDR3 region is CASSYRGHEQYF. The CDR3 DNA reads as TGTGCCAGCAGCTACAGGGGCCACGAGCAGTACTTC. Complete variable domain (other parts from reference TRBV7-9 and TRBJ2-7): DTGVSQNPRHKITKRGQNVTFRCDPISEHNRLYWYRQTLGQGPEFLTYFQNEAQLEKSRLLSDRFSAERPKGSFSTLEIQRTEQGDSAMYLCASSYRGHEQYFGPGTRLTVT.

V and J are TRBV10-3 and TRBJ2-1, with 7 bases fitting TRBD2. Losses at the gene ends were 3 bases for V and 6 bases for J; bases not matched to a gene: 5. The germline CDR1 and CDR2 sequences are ENHRY and SYGVKD. The CDR3 length is 14 residues. CDR3: CAISERLATNEQFF. In DNA form, the CDR3 reads TGTGCCATCAGTGAAAGACTAGCCACCAATGAGCAGTTCTTC.

The chain links TRBV27 to TRBJ2-7; possibly TRBD1 for D (5 bases). In germline, CDR1 is MNHEY, CDR2 SMNVEV (reference sequence). The CDR3 is made up of 15 amino acids. V dropped 4 bases and J dropped 4 bases, with 17 bases sitting between them. The CDR3 region has the DNA TGTGCCAGCAGTTCGATAGGGGCCAGCCGTTACGAGCAGTACTTC. Protein: CASSSIGASRYEQYF.

This chain connects TRBV4-1 to TRBJ2-7; the D is unclear. The CDR3 covers 15 residues. From germline, CDR1 is MGHRA and CDR2 YSYEKL. With 0 bases removed from V and 3 bases from J, the gap between germline ends came to 12 bases. CDR3 residues: CASSQDTPSVYEQYF. CDR3 bases: TGCGCCAGCAGCCAAGATACGCCGAGTGTCTACGAGCAGTACTTC.

This chain links TRBV5-1 with TRBJ2-2; 10 bases map to TRBD2. In germline, CDR1 is SGHRS, CDR2 YFSETQ. There are 16 residues in the CDR3. V was clipped by 2 bases and J by 1 base; unmatched bases: 2. The CDR3: CASSFLAGENTGELFF. CDR3 DNA sequence: TGCGCCAGCAGCTTTCTAGCGGGGGAGAACACCGGGGAGCTGTTTTTT.

The chain links TRBV2 to TRBJ2-1, with D unclear. Germline V gene sequence: CDR1 SNHLY, CDR2 FYNNEI. The CDR3 spans 13 residues. Trimming shortened V by 2 bases and J by 4 bases, and 6 bases separated the two germline ends. CDR3 bases: TGTGCCAGCAGTGAATCGGTGTACAATGAGCAGTTCTTC. The encoded protein is CASSESVYNEQFF.

The J gene is TRBJ1-6, the V gene TRBV28; tentatively, D is TRBD1 (6 bases). The V gene's germline CDR1 is MDHEN and CDR2 SYDVKM. This CDR3 spans 16 amino acids. V was shortened by 7 bases and J by 0 bases, with 13 bases between the two germline ends. CDR3 DNA: TGTGCCAGCAAAAACAGGGTCAGCTCCTATAATTCACCCCTCCACTTT. Amino acid sequence: CASKNRVSSYNSPLHF.

The J gene is TRBJ2-4, the V gene TRBV11-2; 14 nucleotides match TRBD2. This CDR3 is built from 18 residues. Per the germline V gene, CDR1 is SGHAT and CDR2 is FQNNGV. With V trimmed by 4 bases and J by 0 bases, 5 bases remained unmatched. Here the CDR3 reads CASSSGLAGAIAKNIQYF. In DNA, the CDR3 is TGTGCCAGCAGCTCGGGACTAGCGGGGGCTATAGCCAAAAACATTCAGTACTTC.

The chain links TRBV7-8 to TRBJ2-7; 8 bases fit TRBD2. The CDR3 is made up of 16 amino acids. From germline, CDR1 is SGHVS and CDR2 FQNEAQ. J was trimmed by 4 bases and V by 4 bases; bases with no gene match: 12. CDR3 coding DNA: TGTGCCAGCAGCTCTAATGGACGCGGGGGGAGGTACGAGCAGTACTTC. Protein: CASSSNGRGGRYEQYF.

The genes are TRBV10-3 and TRBJ1-5; 7 nucleotides align to TRBD1. The CDR3 is 13 residues long. Germline CDR1 and CDR2: ENHRY and SYGVKD. The V gene end was trimmed by 10 bases and the J gene end by 5 bases; junction bases not matched to a gene: 8. CDR3 residues: CATLRDSDQPQHF. The CDR3 DNA follows: TGTGCCACCCTACGGGACAGTGATCAGCCCCAGCATTTT.

The chain recombines TRBV7-3 with TRBJ2-1, with 14 bases matching TRBD2. Germline CDR1 and CDR2: SGHTA and FQGTGA. The CDR3 runs to 19 residues. The J segment lost 10 bases and the V segment lost 4 bases, leaving 18 bases of the junction unmatched. The CDR3 coding sequence is TGTGCCAGCAGCTCACCCAGGGGACTAGCGGGAGCGTTGAGGGGGGAGCAGTTCTTC. Amino acid sequence: CASSSPRGLAGALRGEQFF.

The CDR3 DNA sequence: TGTGCCAGCTCACCGCTGGTAGCGGGAGCCGCAGATACGCAGTATTTT. Its translation: CASSPLVAGAADTQYF. This sequence joins TRBV18 and TRBJ2-3; 9 nucleotides align to TRBD2. V lost 3 bases to trimming and J lost 4 bases; unmatched junction nucleotides: 8. CDR1 KGHSH and CDR2 LQKENI come from the germline V gene. There are 16 residues in the CDR3.

The chain has TRBV12-3 or TRBV12-4 and TRBJ2-3; D not resolved. V shed 3 bases and J shed 2 bases, with 6 bases lying between them. The CDR3 consists of 13 residues. In DNA form, the CDR3 reads TGTGCCAGCAGTTTTCGGGCCACAGATACGCAGTATTTT. It encodes CASSFRATDTQYF.

The V gene is TRBV2, the J gene TRBJ2-3, with TRBD2 identical over 8 bases. The CDR3 is 16 residues long. Trimming cost V 2 bases and J 1 base; bases outside gene matches: 5. The germline V gene has CDR1 SNHLY and CDR2 FYNNEI. CDR3 loop: CASSEWAGGRTDTQYF. The DNA for the CDR3 is TGTGCCAGCAGTGAATGGGCGGGGGGCCGCACAGATACGCAGTATTTT.